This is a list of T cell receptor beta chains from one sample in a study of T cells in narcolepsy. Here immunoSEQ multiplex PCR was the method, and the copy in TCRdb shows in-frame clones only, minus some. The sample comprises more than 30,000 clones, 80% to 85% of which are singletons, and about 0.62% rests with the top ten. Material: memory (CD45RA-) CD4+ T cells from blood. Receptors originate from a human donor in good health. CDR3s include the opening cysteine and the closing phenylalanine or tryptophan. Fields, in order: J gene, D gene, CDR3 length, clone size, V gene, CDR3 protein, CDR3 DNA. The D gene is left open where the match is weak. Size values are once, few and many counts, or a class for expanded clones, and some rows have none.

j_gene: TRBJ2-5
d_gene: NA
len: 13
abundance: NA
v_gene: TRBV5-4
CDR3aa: CASSLGRQETQYF
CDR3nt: TGTGCCAGCAGCTTGGGGCGGCAAGAGACCCAGTACTTC

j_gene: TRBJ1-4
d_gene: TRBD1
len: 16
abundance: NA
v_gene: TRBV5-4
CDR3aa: CASSLRQGAINEKLFF
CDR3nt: TGTGCCAGCAGCTTGCGTCAGGGGGCTATTAATGAAAAACTGTTTTTT

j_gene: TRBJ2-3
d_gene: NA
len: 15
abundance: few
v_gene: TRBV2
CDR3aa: CASTGWTRGSDTQYF
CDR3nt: TGTGCCAGCACCGGGTGGACTAGGGGGTCAGATACGCAGTATTTT

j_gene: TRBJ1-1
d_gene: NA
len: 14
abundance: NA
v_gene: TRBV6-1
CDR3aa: CASSESGGHTEAFF
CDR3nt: TGTGCCAGCAGTGAGTCGGGGGGGCACACTGAAGCTTTCTTT

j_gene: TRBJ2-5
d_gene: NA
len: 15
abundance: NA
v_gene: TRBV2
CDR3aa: CASSEVTGNQETQYF
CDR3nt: TGTGCCAGCAGTGAGGTGACAGGAAATCAAGAGACCCAGTACTTC

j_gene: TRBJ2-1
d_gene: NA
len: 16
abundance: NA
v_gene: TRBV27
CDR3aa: CASSFSRDRLYNEQFF
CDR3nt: TGTGCCAGCAGTTTTAGCCGGGACCGCCTATACAATGAGCAGTTCTTC

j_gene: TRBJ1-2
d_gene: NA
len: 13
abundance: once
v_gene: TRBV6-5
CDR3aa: CASSAGTIYGYTF
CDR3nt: TGTGCCAGCAGTGCCGGGACAATCTATGGCTACACCTTC

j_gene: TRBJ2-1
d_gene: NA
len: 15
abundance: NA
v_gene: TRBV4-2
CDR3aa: CASSPAGGAYNEQFF
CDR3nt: TGTGCCAGCAGCCCAGCGGGCGGAGCCTACAATGAGCAGTTCTTC

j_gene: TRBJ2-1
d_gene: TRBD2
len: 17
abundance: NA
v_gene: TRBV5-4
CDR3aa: CASSSRTSGGPHNEQFF
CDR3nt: TGTGCCAGCAGCTCGAGGACTAGCGGGGGGCCTCACAATGAGCAGTTCTTC

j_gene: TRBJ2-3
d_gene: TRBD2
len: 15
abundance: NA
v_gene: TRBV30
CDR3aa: CAWRIAGGGTDTQYF
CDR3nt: TGTGCCTGGAGAATAGCGGGGGGGGGCACAGATACGCAGTATTTT

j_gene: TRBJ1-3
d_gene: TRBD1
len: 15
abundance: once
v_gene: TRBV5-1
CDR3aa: CASRTGLVSGNTIYF
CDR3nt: TGCGCCAGCAGGACAGGGTTGGTCTCTGGAAACACCATATATTTT

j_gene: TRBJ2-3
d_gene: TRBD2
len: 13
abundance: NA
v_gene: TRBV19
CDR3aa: CASSGERGNTQYF
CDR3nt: TGTGCCAGTAGTGGTGAGCGGGGAAATACGCAGTATTTT

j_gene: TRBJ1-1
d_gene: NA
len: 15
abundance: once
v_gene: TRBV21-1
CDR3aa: CASSKASQGATEAFF
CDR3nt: TGTGCCAGCAGCAAAGCGTCGCAGGGGGCCACTGAAGCTTTCTTT

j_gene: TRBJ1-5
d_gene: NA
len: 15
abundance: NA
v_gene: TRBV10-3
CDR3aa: CAISESSGPGQPQHF
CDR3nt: TGTGCCATCAGTGAGTCGTCAGGGCCGGGACAGCCCCAGCATTTT

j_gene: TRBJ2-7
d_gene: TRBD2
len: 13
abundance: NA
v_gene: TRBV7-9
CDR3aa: CASSRSGGNEQYF
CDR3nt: TGTGCCAGCAGCCGCTCGGGGGGGAACGAGCAGTACTTC

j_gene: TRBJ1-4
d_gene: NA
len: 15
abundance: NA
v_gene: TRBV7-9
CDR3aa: CASSLLQGTNEKLFF
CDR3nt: TGTGCCAGCAGCTTACTGCAGGGTACGAATGAAAAACTGTTTTTT

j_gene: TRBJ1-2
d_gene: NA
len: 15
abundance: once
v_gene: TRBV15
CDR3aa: CATSRVGGDNYGYTF
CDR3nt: TGTGCCACCAGCAGAGTAGGAGGGGATAACTATGGCTACACCTTC

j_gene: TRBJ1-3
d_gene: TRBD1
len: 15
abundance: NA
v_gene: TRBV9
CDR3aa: CASSPRTGAGNTIYF
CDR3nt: TGTGCCAGCAGCCCCCGGACAGGGGCAGGAAACACCATATATTTT

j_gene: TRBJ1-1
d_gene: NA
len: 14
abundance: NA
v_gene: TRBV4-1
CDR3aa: CASSQEQGGTEAFF
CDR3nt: TGCGCCAGCAGCCAAGAACAGGGTGGTACTGAAGCTTTCTTT

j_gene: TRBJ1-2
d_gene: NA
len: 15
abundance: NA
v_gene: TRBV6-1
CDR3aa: CASSEFTGADYGYTF
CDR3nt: TGTGCCAGCAGTGAATTTACGGGGGCGGACTATGGCTACACCTTC

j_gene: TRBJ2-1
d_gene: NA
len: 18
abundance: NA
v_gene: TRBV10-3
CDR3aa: CAISESSGTSRSYNEQFF
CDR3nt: TGTGCCATCAGTGAGTCTTCCGGGACCTCACGGTCCTACAATGAGCAGTTCTTC

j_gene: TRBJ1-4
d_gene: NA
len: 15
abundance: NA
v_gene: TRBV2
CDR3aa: CASRGGSAPNEKLFF
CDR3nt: TGTGCCAGCAGGGGGGGGTCCGCCCCTAATGAAAAACTGTTTTTT

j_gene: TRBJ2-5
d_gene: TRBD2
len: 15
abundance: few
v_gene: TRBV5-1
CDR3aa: CASSLELAGGETQYF
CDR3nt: TGCGCCAGCAGCTTGGAACTAGCGGGGGGAGAGACCCAGTACTTC

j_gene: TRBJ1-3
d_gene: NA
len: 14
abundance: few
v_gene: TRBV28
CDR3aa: CASRRASSGNTIYF
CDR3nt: TGTGCCAGCAGAAGGGCGAGCTCTGGAAACACCATATATTTT

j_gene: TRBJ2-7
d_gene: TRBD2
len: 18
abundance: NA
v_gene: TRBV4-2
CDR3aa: CASSPTQRLAGIPYEQYF
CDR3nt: TGTGCCAGCAGCCCCACTCAAAGACTAGCGGGAATACCCTACGAGCAGTACTTC

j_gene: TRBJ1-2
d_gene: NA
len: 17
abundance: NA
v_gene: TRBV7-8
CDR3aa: CASSLAWLTRKTYGYTF
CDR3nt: TGTGCCAGCAGCCTCGCATGGCTTACCCGAAAGACCTATGGCTACACCTTC

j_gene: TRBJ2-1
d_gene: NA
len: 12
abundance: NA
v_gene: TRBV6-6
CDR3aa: CASTERWDEQFF
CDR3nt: TGTGCCAGCACCGAGAGGTGGGATGAGCAGTTCTTC

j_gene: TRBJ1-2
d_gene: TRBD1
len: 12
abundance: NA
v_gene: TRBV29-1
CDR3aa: CSDGQGVGGYTF
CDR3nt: TGCAGCGATGGACAGGGAGTAGGTGGCTACACCTTC

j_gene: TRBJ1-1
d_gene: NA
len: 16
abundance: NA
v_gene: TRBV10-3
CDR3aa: CAISEAGRDGNTEAFF
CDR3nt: TGTGCCATCAGTGAGGCAGGGAGGGATGGTAACACTGAAGCTTTCTTT

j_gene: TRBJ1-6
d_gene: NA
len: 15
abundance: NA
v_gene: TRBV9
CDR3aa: CASSVESGDNSPLHF
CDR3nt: TGTGCCAGCAGCGTAGAGAGTGGCGATAATTCACCCCTCCACTTT

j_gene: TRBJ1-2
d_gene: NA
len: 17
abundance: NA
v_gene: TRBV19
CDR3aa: CASSIAVGPSANYGYTF
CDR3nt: TGTGCCAGTAGTATCGCGGTTGGACCGAGTGCTAACTATGGCTACACCTTC

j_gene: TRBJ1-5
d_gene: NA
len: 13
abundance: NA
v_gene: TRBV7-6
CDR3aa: CASSLGVGQPQHF
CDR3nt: TGTGCCAGCAGCTTAGGGGTGGGTCAGCCCCAGCATTTT

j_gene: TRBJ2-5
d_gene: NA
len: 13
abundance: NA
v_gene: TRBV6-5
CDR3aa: CASNRGSGETQYF
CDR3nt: TGTGCCAGCAATCGGGGGAGCGGGGAGACCCAGTACTTC

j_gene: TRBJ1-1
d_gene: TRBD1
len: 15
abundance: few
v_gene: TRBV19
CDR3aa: CASSIGTGGYTEAFF
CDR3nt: TGTGCCAGTAGTATAGGGACAGGGGGATATACTGAAGCTTTCTTT

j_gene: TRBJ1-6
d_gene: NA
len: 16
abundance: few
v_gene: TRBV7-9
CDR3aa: CASSLASGAFGSPLHF
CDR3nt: TGTGCCAGCAGCTTAGCCTCGGGGGCGTTTGGTTCACCCCTCCACTTT

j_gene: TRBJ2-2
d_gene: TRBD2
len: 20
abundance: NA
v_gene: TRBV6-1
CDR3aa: CASSVKSQLAGGANTGELFF
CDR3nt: TGTGCCAGCAGTGTGAAAAGCCAGCTAGCGGGGGGCGCGAACACCGGGGAGCTGTTTTTT

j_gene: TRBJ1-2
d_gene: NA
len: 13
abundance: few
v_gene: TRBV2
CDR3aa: CASSENTSRGYTF
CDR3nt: TGTGCCAGCAGTGAAAACACCTCAAGGGGCTACACCTTC

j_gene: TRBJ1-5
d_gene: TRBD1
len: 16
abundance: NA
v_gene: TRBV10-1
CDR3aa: CASSEFRTGPSQPQHF
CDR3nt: TGCGCCAGCAGTGAGTTTAGGACAGGGCCAAGTCAGCCCCAGCATTTT